In its sample, the clone carrying this T cell receptor beta chain was seen a few times. Its cognate antigen is unknown. This sample is drawn from a study of CD8+CD57+ T cells in acquired aplastic anemia. The CDR3 has 15 amino acids. Germline-derived CDR1 and CDR2 are MNHEY and SVGAGI. With 3 bases removed from V and 5 bases from J, the gap between germline ends came to 14 bases. Genomic DNA acted as the template from which TCR beta VDJ combination and CDR3 sequence profiling were carried out. Using its own MiXCR run on the reads, TCRdb lists one record per CDR3 protein. The sample records about 160,000 distinct CDR3 sequences, 35% to 55% being singletons. General study points: The same twenty-nine CD8+ CDR3 sequences occurred in patients and in controls.

The source material was sorted CD4+, CD8+, or CD8+CD57+ T cells (not recorded which) from PBMCs. This chain joins TRBV6-5 and TRBJ1-3; D not certain. The sequence came from a human donor in good health. CDR3 in DNA: TGTGCCAGCAGTTATCGGGGAGGGTCGAGAAACACCATATATTTT. Translation: CASSYRGGSRNTIYF.